This TCR beta chain was documented in a study of PD-1 blockade in classical Hodgkin lymphoma. Produced via immunoSEQ multiplex PCR; TCRdb's table is partial and in-frame only. The repertoire holds approximately 25,000 clones, roughly 84% seen once, with less than 2% in the top ten. The sample holds a few counts of this clone. Its antigen remains unidentified. Distinct nucleotide sequences in the sample also encode this CDR3. V lost 4 bases and J lost 3; bases outside the gene matches: 6. CDR3 length: 15 amino acids. CDR1 and CDR2 from the germline V gene are MNHEY and SMNVEV (reference sequence). Patients all relapsed after autologous stem cell transplantation, and there was variation in brentuximab vedotin exposure. Using magnetic negative selection, the CD4+ T cells were separated out of thawed PBMCs. Study observations and caveats: Before treatment, TCR diversity in newly diagnosed patients was reportedly lower than in healthy donors. Patients starting nivolumab less than 1 year after ASCT had lower diversity and were excluded from later analyses.

This sequence originates from a human donor with classical Hodgkin lymphoma. Specimen: CD4+ T cells from blood, collected at baseline. This chain connects TRBV27 to TRBJ1-2, with 9 bases that match TRBD1. The CDR3 nucleotides are TGTGCCAGCAGTTCCAGACAGGGGGGGGACTATGGCTACACCTTC. Translated: CASSSRQGGDYGYTF.